This T cell receptor beta chain came from a study of T cell responses to AZD1222 COVID-19 vaccine. This clone was detected once. What it binds is not known. Study-wide results and caveats: Receipt of two AZD1222 doses was followed by a rise in Spike-specific TCR breadth and depth. Donors were mostly white British, more females; clonal diversity possibly underestimated. No day 14 peak samples; only post-peak repertoires were characterized. Just five to seven AZD1222 recipients tested seropositive at baseline.

Some clones are missing from TCRdb's copy, which holds only in-frame ones; the method was immunoSEQ multiplex PCR. The sample has fewer than 65,000 clones, 89% seen once. This CDR3 region has 14 residues. V dropped 0 bases and J dropped 3 bases, with 6 bases sitting between them. Per the germline V gene, CDR1 is MNHEY and CDR2 is SVGEGT. J is TRBJ2-1 and V is TRBV6-2 or TRBV6-3, with D unresolved. The sequencing here drew on peripheral blood, taken 28 days after the second AZD1222 dose. The TCR was taken from an adult who received the AZD1222 COVID-19 vaccine. CDR3 in amino acids: CASSYSRVYNEQFF. CDR3 DNA sequence: TGTGCCAGCAGTTACTCCCGGGTCTACAATGAGCAGTTCTTC.